These 12 T cell receptor beta chains came from one sample sequenced in a study of T-cell memory formation after mild COVID-19. TCRdb re-analysed the 5' RACE reads in MiXCR, keeping a single row per CDR3 protein. The sample holds about 160,000 distinct CDR3 sequences, around a third seen once. Input material: PBMCs or a T cell subset sorted from them (not recorded which). These receptors originate from an adult woman who had mild COVID-19 (a few samples of this study predate the infection). Cell type and time point are not known.

This clonotype was picked up a small number of times. The chain joins TRBV12-3 or TRBV12-4 to TRBJ1-3, with TRBD1 as a possible D gene (5 bases). Trimming shortened V by 11 bases and J by 0 bases, and 11 bases separated the two germline ends. The CDR3 is 13 residues long. In DNA, the CDR3 is TGTGCCTCGGGGGACCGCTCTGGAAACACCATATATTTT. Its protein product is CASGDRSGNTIYF.

This clonotype was seen only once. V is TRBV30 and J is TRBJ1-4, with 8 bases lining up with TRBD1. CDR3 length: 13 residues. The germline V gene has CDR1 GTSNPN and CDR2 SVGIG (reference sequence). V shed 3 bases and J 8 bases; nucleotides not matched to a gene: 5. CDR3 nucleotides: TGTGCCTGGAGATCCAGGGGGCGAGAAAAACTGTTTTTT. Its protein is CAWRSRGREKLFF.

For this clonotype: Because the CDR3 is missing its conserved closing phenylalanine or tryptophan, this is likely a read error. No DNA is shown, since the ends of the CDR3 on it are uncertain; the CDR3 is the one TCRdb lists. This rearrangement joins TRBV21-1 to TRBJ2-3; TRBD2 reflects the table's D call only, with no check against the DNA. TRBV21-1 has pseudogene status. The CDR3 spans 10 residues, counting both ends. CDR3 region: CASSKVRQPR.

CDR3 sequence (DNA): TGTGCCAGCAAAACAGGGGGCTCATTTCAGTACTTC. Translating gives CASKTGGSFQYF. The chain uses TRBV2 and TRBJ2-4; 9 positions match TRBD1. This CDR3 region has 12 residues. Losses at the gene ends were 7 bases for V and 11 bases for J; bases not matched to a gene: 6. Germline V gene sequence: CDR1 SNHLY, CDR2 FYNNEI.

This clonotype has more than one count but fewer than ten. DNA for the CDR3: TGCAGTGCCCCGCCGCCTTTTGCAACTAATGAAAAACTGTTTTTT. This translates into CSAPPPFATNEKLFF. This chain joins TRBV20-1 and TRBJ1-4; no firm D call. CDR3 size: 15 residues. Trimming left V 6 bases short and J 0 bases short, with 14 bases between. Germline CDR1 DFQATT, CDR2 SNEGSKA (reference sequence).

The chain carries TRBV20-1 and TRBJ1-2; D remains ambiguous. The CDR3 has 13 amino acids. V was cut by 4 bases and J by 3 bases, with 12 bases left in between. Germline CDR1 and CDR2: DFQATT and SNEGSKA (reference sequence). The CDR3 is CSAIGPSDYGYTF. CDR3 bases: TGCAGTGCTATAGGCCCGTCGGACTATGGCTACACCTTC.

CDR3 in DNA: TGTGCCAGCAGCCCCGCGGACACCTACGAGCAGTACTTC. It encodes CASSPADTYEQYF. This sequence joins TRBV11-2 and TRBJ2-7, with a weak D call TRBD1 (5 bases). CDR3 length equals 13 residues. The germline V gene encodes CDR1 SGHAT and CDR2 FQNNGV. Trimming took 5 bases from V and 2 from J, leaving 10 bases between them.

The chain recombines TRBV20-1 with TRBJ2-7, with 12 bases lining up with TRBD2. Germline CDR1 reads DFQATT; CDR2 reads SNEGSKA (reference sequence). CDR3 size: 13 residues. V trimming: 6 bases; J trimming: 3 bases; junction bases outside the gene matches: 3. CDR3 nucleotide sequence: TGCAGTGCGACTAGCGGGAGCAACTACGAGCAGTACTTC. Protein: CSATSGSNYEQYF.

The table lists this clonotype with a few counts. CDR3 loop: CASGLSSIGGELFF. The CDR3 nucleotides read TGTGCCAGCGGCCTCTCGAGTATAGGCGGGGAGCTGTTTTTT. This rearrangement joins TRBV12-3 or TRBV12-4 to TRBJ2-2; no clear D gene. Trimming removed 8 bases at V and 7 bases at J, with 17 bases between. The CDR3 is 14 amino acids.

This clonotype was observed a few times. The genes are TRBV12-3 or TRBV12-4 and TRBJ1-1; the D is unclear. Trimming took 6 bases from V and 5 from J, leaving 16 bases between them. The CDR3 has 14 residues. The CDR3: CASRGDRVGTEAFF. In DNA form, the CDR3 reads TGTGCCAGCAGGGGTGATAGGGTGGGTACTGAAGCTTTCTTT.

This chain uses TRBV5-1 with TRBJ1-1, with no clear D. The CDR3 is 13 amino acids. Trimming shortened V by 3 bases and J by 4 bases, and 10 bases separated the two germline ends. Germline assignment: CDR1 SGHRS and CDR2 YFSETQ. The CDR3 is CASSYDITTEAFF. CDR3 nucleotide sequence: TGCGCCAGCAGCTATGACATTACCACTGAAGCTTTCTTT.

In its sample, this clonotype was seen a few times. V is TRBV9 and J is TRBJ1-2; D call uncertain. Germline V lookup: CDR1 SGDLS, CDR2 YYNGEE. The CDR3 loop spans 12 amino acids. V was cut by 3 bases and J by 5 bases, with 8 bases left in between. This CDR3 is CASSAGRYGYTF. The CDR3 DNA sequence: TGTGCCAGCAGCGCCGGGAGATATGGCTACACCTTC. Using reference TRBV9 and TRBJ1-2 for the parts outside the CDR3, the full variable domain is DSGVTQTPKHLITATGQRVTLRCSPRSGDLSVYWYQQSLDQGLQFLIQYYNGEERAKGNILERFSAQQFPDLHSELNLSSLELGDSALYFCASSAGRYGYTFGSGTRLTVV.